This TCR beta chain was sequenced in a study of regulatory T cells in long-lasting Graves disease. Researchers made TCR beta libraries by using iRepertoire HTBI primers and running Arm-PCR on CDR3 regions. In TCRdb, the multiplex PCR reads were re-called with MiXCR into one record per CDR3 protein. The table includes roughly 500,000 distinct CDR3 sequences, 12% detected once. Regarding time point: newly diagnosed GD, antithyroid drugs for less than 3 months. The TCR library was made from RNA extracted from PBMCs. This clonotype was seen ten or more times. This sample also belongs to another study, concerning T cells in Graves' hyperthyroidism and ophthalmopathy. That source reports: Diagnosing involved the use of clinical symptoms, serum thyroxine and TRAb, thyroid ultrasound and orbital computed tomography. First-round RT-PCR with HTBI primers amplified the TCR CDR3 region. Most clonotypes expanded in thyroid above 0.001 were likewise present in blood.

The source was peripheral blood mononuclear cells (PBMCs), collected at new diagnosis, from a patient treated with antithyroid drugs. The origin of this receptor is a woman younger than 45 with Graves disease.

CDR3 sequence reads: CASSLSTAGVTNYGYTF. The CDR3 DNA reads TGCGCCAGCAGCTTATCAACGGCGGGAGTTACTAACTATGGCTACACCTTC. The rearrangement uses TRBV5-1 and TRBJ1-2; D call uncertain. V was shortened by 2 bases and J by 0 bases, with 17 bases between the two germline ends. Per the germline V gene, CDR1 is SGHRS and CDR2 is YFSETQ. This CDR3 comprises 17 residues.